This record concerns one T cell receptor beta chain sequence. This sample is drawn from a study of blood T cells in healthy people across ages. In the study overall: When template switching was applied, about one barcoded beta molecule was captured per two T cells.

The second PCR ran about 6 to 12 cycles with a sample-barcoded 5' primer and J-beta primers. TCRdb ran MiXCR on the 5' RACE reads and lists one entry per CDR3 protein. This repertoire shows about 580,000 distinct CDR3 sequences, 40% to 55% found once; its top ten account for roughly 25%. The sequencing input was blood. This clonotype originated in a man older than 75 in good health.

CDR3 in amino acids: CATSARTDPVGEQFF. The CDR3 DNA sequence: TGTGCCACCAGTGCCCGGACGGACCCAGTGGGTGAGCAGTTCTTC. V is TRBV24-1 and J is TRBJ2-1; D gene unclear. The germline V and J ends were trimmed by 5 bases and 9 bases, with 19 bases remaining between them. CDR3 length: 15 residues. Germline V gene sequence: CDR1 KGHDR, CDR2 SFDVKD.